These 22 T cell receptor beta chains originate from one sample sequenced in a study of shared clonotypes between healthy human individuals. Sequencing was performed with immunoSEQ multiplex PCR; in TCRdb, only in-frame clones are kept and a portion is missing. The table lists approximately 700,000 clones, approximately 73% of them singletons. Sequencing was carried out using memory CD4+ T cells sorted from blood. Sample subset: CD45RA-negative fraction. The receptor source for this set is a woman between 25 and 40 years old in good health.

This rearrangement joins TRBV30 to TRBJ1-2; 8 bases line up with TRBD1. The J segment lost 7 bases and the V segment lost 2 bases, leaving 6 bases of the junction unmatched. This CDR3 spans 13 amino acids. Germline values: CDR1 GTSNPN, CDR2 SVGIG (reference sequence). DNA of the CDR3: TGTGCCTGGAGTAGTCAGGGGGCGGGTGGCTACACCTTC. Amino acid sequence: CAWSSQGAGGYTF.

This CDR3 is CSASRGTTEAFF. As DNA, the CDR3 is TGCAGCGCATCAAGGGGCACCACTGAAGCTTTCTTT. The chain is built from TRBV29-1 and TRBJ1-1; a weak D match, TRBD1 (5 bases). V lost 7 bases and J 4 bases, leaving 13 bases between the germline ends. Germline lookup yields CDR1 SQVTM and CDR2 ANQGSEA. There are 12 residues in the CDR3. The full variable domain, completed using reference TRBV29-1 and TRBJ1-1, is SAVISQKPSRDICQRGTSLTIQCQVDSQVTMMFWYRQQPGQSLTLIATANQGSEATYESGFVIDKFPISRPNLTFSTLTVSNMSPEDSSIYLCSASRGTTEAFFGQGTRLTVV.

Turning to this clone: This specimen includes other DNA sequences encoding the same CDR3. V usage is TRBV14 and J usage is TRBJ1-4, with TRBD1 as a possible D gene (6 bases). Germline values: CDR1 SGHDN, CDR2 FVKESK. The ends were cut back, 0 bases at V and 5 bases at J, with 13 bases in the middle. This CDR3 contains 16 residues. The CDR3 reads CASSQERGQGNEKLFF. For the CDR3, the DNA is TGTGCCAGCAGCCAAGAGAGAGGTCAGGGGAATGAAAAACTGTTTTTT. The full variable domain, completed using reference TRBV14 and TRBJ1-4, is EAGVTQFPSHSVIEKGQTVTLRCDPISGHDNLYWYRRVMGKEIKFLLHFVKESKQDESGMPNNRFLAERTGGTYSTLKVQPAELEDSGVYFCASSQERGQGNEKLFFGSGTQLSVL.

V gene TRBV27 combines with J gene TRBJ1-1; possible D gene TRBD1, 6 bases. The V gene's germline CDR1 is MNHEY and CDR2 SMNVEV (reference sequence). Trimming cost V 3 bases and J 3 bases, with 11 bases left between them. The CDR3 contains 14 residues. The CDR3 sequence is CASSLEDRHTEAFF. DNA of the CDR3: TGTGCCAGCAGTTTGGAGGACAGACACACTGAAGCTTTCTTT.

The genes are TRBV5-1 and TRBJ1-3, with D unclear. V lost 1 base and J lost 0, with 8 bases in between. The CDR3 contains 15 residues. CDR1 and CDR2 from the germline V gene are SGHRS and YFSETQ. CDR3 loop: CASSLKGSSGNTIYF. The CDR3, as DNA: TGCGCCAGCAGCTTGAAAGGGAGCTCTGGAAACACCATATATTTT.

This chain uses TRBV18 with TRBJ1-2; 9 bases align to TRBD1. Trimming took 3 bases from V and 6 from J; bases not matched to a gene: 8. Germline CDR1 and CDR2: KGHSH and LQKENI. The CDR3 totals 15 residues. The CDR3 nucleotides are TGTGCCAGCTCACCTGGGACAGGGAGGTTGGATGGCTACACCTTC. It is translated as CASSPGTGRLDGYTF.

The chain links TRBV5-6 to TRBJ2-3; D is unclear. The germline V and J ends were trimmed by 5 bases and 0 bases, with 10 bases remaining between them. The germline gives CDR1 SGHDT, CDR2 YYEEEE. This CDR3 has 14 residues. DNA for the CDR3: TGTGCCAGCAGTAGACTCGCTAGCACAGATACGCAGTATTTT. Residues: CASSRLASTDTQYF.

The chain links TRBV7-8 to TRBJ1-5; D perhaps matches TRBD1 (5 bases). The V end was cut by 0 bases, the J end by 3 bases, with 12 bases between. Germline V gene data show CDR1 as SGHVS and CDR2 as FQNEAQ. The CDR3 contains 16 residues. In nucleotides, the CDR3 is TGTGCCAGCAGCTTAGCCGCGGGGACCAACAATCAGCCCCAGCATTTT. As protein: CASSLAAGTNNQPQHF.

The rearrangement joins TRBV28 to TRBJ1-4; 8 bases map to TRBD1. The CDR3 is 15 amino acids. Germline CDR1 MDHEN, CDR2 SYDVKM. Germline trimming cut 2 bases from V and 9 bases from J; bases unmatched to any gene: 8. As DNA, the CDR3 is TGTGCCAGCAGTTTACCCGGACAGGGTCTCAAAAAACTGTTTTTT. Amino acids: CASSLPGQGLKKLFF.

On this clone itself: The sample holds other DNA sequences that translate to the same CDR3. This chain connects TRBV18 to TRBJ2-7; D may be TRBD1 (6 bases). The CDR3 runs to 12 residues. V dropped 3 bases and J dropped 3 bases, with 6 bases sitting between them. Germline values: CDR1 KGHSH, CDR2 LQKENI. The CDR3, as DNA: TGTGCCAGCTCACCGGACAGCTACGAGCAGTACTTC. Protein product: CASSPDSYEQYF. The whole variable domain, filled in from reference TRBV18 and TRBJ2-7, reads NAGVMQNPRHLVRRRGQEARLRCSPMKGHSHVYWYRQLPEEGLKFMVYLQKENIIDESGMPKERFSAEFPKEGPSILRIQQVVRGDSAAYFCASSPDSYEQYFGPGTRLTVT.

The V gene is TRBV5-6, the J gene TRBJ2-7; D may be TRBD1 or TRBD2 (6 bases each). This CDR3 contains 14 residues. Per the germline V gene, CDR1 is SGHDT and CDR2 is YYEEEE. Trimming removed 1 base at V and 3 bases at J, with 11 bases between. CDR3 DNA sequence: TGTGCCAGCAGCTTGACCCGGGGGCGCTACGAGCAGTACTTC. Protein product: CASSLTRGRYEQYF.

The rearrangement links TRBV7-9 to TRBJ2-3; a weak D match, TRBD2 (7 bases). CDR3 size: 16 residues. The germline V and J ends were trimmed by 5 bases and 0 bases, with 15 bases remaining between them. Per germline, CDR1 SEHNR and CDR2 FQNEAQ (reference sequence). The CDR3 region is CASSRGASGSTDTQYF. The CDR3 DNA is TGTGCCAGCAGCCGGGGGGCTAGCGGTAGCACAGATACGCAGTATTTT.

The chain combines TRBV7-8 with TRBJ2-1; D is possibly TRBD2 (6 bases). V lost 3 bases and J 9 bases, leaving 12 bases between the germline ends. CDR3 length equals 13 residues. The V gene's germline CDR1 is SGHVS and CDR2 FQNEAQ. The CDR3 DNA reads TGTGCCAGCAGCTTGGGGGGACGGGTTGAGCAGTTCTTC. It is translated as CASSLGGRVEQFF.

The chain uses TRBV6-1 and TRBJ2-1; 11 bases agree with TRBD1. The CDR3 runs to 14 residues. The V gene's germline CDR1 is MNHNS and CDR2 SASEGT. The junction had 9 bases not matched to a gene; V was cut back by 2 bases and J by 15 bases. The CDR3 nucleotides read TGTGCCAGCAGTGAAATTGGACAGGGGGCTTTTCTGTTCTTC. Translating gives CASSEIGQGAFLFF.

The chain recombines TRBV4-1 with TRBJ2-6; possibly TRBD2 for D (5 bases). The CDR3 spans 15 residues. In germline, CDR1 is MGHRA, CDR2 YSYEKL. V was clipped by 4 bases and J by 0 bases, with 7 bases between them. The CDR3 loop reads CASSRGSSGANVLTF. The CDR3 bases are TGCGCCAGCAGCCGCGGGTCCTCTGGGGCCAACGTCCTGACTTTC.

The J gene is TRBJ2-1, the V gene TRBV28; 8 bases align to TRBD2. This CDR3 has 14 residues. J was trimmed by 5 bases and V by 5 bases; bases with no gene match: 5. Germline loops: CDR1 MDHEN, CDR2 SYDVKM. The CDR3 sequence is CASSTGGRNNEQFF. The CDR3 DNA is TGTGCCAGCAGTACTGGCGGGAGGAACAATGAGCAGTTCTTC.

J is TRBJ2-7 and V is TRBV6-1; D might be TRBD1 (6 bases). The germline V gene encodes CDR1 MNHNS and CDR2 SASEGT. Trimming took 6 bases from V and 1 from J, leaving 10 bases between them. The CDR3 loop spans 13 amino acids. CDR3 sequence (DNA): TGTGCCAGCAGAAAGACAGGATCCTACGAGCAGTACTTC. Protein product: CASRKTGSYEQYF.

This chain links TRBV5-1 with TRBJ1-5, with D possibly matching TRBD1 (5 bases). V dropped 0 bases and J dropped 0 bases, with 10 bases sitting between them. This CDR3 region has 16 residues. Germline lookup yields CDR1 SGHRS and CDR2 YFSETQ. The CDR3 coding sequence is TGCGCCAGCAGCTTGGGGGCCAGGGATAGCAATCAGCCCCAGCATTTT. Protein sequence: CASSLGARDSNQPQHF.

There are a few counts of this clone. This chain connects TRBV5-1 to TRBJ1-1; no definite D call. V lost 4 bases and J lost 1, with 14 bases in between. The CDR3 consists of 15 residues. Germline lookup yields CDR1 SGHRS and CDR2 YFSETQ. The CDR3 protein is CASSRASSGNTEAFF. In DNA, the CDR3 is TGCGCCAGCAGCCGGGCCTCTAGCGGGAACACTGAAGCTTTCTTT.

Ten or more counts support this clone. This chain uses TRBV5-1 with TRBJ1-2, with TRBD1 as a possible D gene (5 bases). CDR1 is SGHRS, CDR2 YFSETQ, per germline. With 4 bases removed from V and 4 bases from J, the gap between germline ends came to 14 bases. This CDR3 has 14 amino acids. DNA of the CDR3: TGCGCCAGCAGCCCGGGGACGGTCTCCTATGGCTACACCTTC. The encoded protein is CASSPGTVSYGYTF.

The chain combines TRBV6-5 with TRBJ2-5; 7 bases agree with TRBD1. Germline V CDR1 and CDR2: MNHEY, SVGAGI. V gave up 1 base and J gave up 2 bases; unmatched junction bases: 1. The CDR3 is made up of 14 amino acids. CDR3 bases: TGTGCCAGCAGTTACTGGGGACAGCAAGAGACCCAGTACTTC. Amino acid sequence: CASSYWGQQETQYF.

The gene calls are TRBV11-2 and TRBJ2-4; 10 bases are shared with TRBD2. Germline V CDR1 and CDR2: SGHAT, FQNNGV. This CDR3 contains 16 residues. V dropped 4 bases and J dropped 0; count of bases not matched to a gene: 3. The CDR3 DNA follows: TGTGCCAGCAGCTCTCGACTAGCGGGAGCCAAAAACATTCAGTACTTC. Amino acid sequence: CASSSRLAGAKNIQYF. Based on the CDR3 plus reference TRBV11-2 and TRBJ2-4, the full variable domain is EAGVAQSPRYKIIEKRQSVAFWCNPISGHATLYWYQQILGQGPKLLIQFQNNGVVDDSQLPKDRFSAERLKGVDSTLKIQPAKLEDSAVYLCASSSRLAGAKNIQYFGAGTRLSVL.